Listed below are T cell receptor beta chains from one sample, sequenced in a study of blood T cell repertoires in COVID-19. The method was immunoSEQ multiplex PCR; TCRdb's version includes in-frame clones alone and lacks a portion of them. This sample has over 200,000 clones; 70% to 90% occur once, and the top ten carry around 2%. Material: peripheral blood. The receptors were sampled from a man aged 30 to 39 who had recovered from COVID-19. The CDR3 runs from the conserved cysteine through the conserved F or W. Fields, in order: CDR3 DNA, CDR3 protein, clone size, V gene, J gene, D gene. The D gene is left open where the match is weak. Size values are once, few and many counts, or a class for expanded clones, and some rows have none.

TGCGCCAGCAGCCAAGATCAGGATTGGGTCTTGGATACGCAGTATTTT	CASSQDQDWVLDTQYF	.	TRBV4-1	TRBJ2-3	.
TGCGCCAGCAGCTTCGGGCAGGGGGAAACAGATACGCAGTATTTT	CASSFGQGETDTQYF	.	TRBV5-1	TRBJ2-3	TRBD1
TGTGCCAGCAGCCAAGGGTCGGTGAGTGGCTACACCTTC	CASSQGSVSGYTF	.	TRBV3-1/TRBV3-2	TRBJ1-2	.
TGTGCCAGTAGTATAGTGCACCTAAATCAGCCCCAGCATTTT	CASSIVHLNQPQHF	.	TRBV19	TRBJ1-5	.
TGTGCCAGCAGTGAGCGGACAATGACCGGGGAGCTGTTTTTT	CASSERTMTGELFF	.	TRBV6-1	TRBJ2-2	.
TGTGCCAGCAGCTTGACTGGTAGCGGGGGTATTTTTGGCACAGATACGCAGTATTTT	CASSLTGSGGIFGTDTQYF	.	TRBV5-6	TRBJ2-3	TRBD2
TGTGCCAGCAGCCCACCCGGACTGGCCGCTGATACGCAGTATTTT	CASSPPGLAADTQYF	.	TRBV7-9	TRBJ2-3	.
TGTGCCAGCAGCCTACAGGGTGGTCGAGAGACCCAGTACTTC	CASSLQGGRETQYF	.	TRBV27	TRBJ2-5	.
TGCGCCAGCAGCTTCGGCAGGCTTAATTCACCCCTCCACTTT	CASSFGRLNSPLHF	.	TRBV5-1	TRBJ1-6	.
TGTGCCAGCAGTCGCCGGGGAGGCCTCTATGGCTACACCTTC	CASSRRGGLYGYTF	.	TRBV6-5	TRBJ1-2	.
TGTGCCAGCTCACCACAAAGAGGGACAGGGGGCACTGAAGCTTTCTTT	CASSPQRGTGGTEAFF	.	TRBV18	TRBJ1-1	TRBD1
TGTGCCAGCAGTAGAACTGCCTACGAGCAGTACTTC	CASSRTAYEQYF	.	TRBV6-2/TRBV6-3	TRBJ2-7	.
TGTGCCAGCAGCTTAGGCGGACAGGGCGTCGGCTATGGCTACACCTTC	CASSLGGQGVGYGYTF	once	TRBV7-2	TRBJ1-2	TRBD1
TGTGCCAGCCGCCAGCTTGTGGACAGGGACTATGGCTACACCTTC	CASRQLVDRDYGYTF	.	TRBV5-6	TRBJ1-2	TRBD1
TGTGCCAGCAGATTCGACAGGGGGGGTGAAAAACTGTTTTTT	CASRFDRGGEKLFF	.	TRBV7-9	TRBJ1-4	TRBD1
TGCGCCAGCAGACAAGGCGGGGTCTCCAATGAAAAACTGTTTTTT	CASRQGGVSNEKLFF	few	TRBV4-1	TRBJ1-4	.
TGTGCCTGGAGTGTCCAGAGGCAGGGAGGGTACGAGCAGTACTTC	CAWSVQRQGGYEQYF	.	TRBV30	TRBJ2-7	TRBD2
TGTGCCAGCTCACCACCAGGACAGGGCACTTATGGCTACACCTTC	CASSPPGQGTYGYTF	once	TRBV18	TRBJ1-2	TRBD1
TGTGCCAGCAGCTTGAGCGGAAACAGAATCAGCTCTGGGGCCAACGTCCTGACTTTC	CASSLSGNRISSGANVLTF	.	TRBV5-8	TRBJ2-6	.
TGCGCCAGCAGCGGGGGGGACCGAAACACCATATATTTT	CASSGGDRNTIYF	.	TRBV5-1	TRBJ1-3	.
TGTGCCAGCAGCTCAGTTCGGGGGAGAGCTTTCTTT	CASSSVRGRAFF	.	TRBV7-9	TRBJ1-1	.
TGTGCCACCAGTGATGCAACAGGGAACTATGGCTACACCTTC	CATSDATGNYGYTF	.	TRBV24-1	TRBJ1-2	.
TGTGCCAGCAGCGCTACGGGACAGGGGAACTCACCCCTCCACTTT	CASSATGQGNSPLHF	few	TRBV5-4	TRBJ1-6	TRBD1